The 31 T cell receptor beta chains reported below all come from one sample, sequenced in a study of cytomegalovirus exposure and HLA in healthy donors (dated by TCRdb to about 2017). Library preparation employed the immunoSEQ multiplex PCR assay. A mixture of 60 forward primers for TCR Vbeta segments and 13 reverse primers for TCR Jbeta segments was used in the multiplex PCR. As stored in TCRdb, this immuneACCESS dataset retains in-frame rearrangements with V and J assigned. A fraction of the clones does not appear; measured against another copy, unresolved V genes explain less than half of the discrepancy, and the remainder lacks a known reason. The sample profile shows nearly 110,000 clones; less than 85% of them were found once. The ten largest clones represent roughly 3.6% of the sample. The material sequenced was PBMCs. These receptors were collected from a man aged 60-69 years in good health and CMV-seronegative.

Regarding this clone: The junction and the germline gene differ at one end; a read error may be behind it. This chain connects TRBV6-5 to TRBJ2-7; 9 positions agree with TRBD1. CDR3 length equals 14 residues. Per germline, CDR1 MNHEY and CDR2 SVGAGI. The CDR3 is CAGSRVGTGYEQYF. The DNA for the CDR3 is TGTGCCGGCAGTCGCGTCGGGACAGGGTACGAGCAGTACTTC.

The chain joins TRBV4-3 to TRBJ1-5, with 9 bases identical to TRBD1. The CDR3 spans 16 residues. Germline-derived CDR1 and CDR2 are LGHNA and YSLEER. The junction had 5 bases not matched to a gene; V was cut back by 1 base and J by 4 bases. The chain's CDR3 is CASSQGGDRVNQPQHF. CDR3 DNA: TGCGCCAGCAGCCAAGGAGGGGACAGGGTTAATCAGCCCCAGCATTTT.

The J gene is TRBJ1-2, the V gene TRBV29-1; 10 bases align to TRBD1. The CDR3 covers 17 residues. Germline values: CDR1 SQVTM, CDR2 ANQGSEA. J gave up 3 bases and V 3 bases, and 13 bases lay outside the gene matches. The CDR3: CSVDRGVTGGADYGYTF. In DNA, the CDR3 is TGCAGCGTTGATAGGGGAGTGACAGGGGGCGCGGACTATGGCTACACCTTC.

The CDR3: CASRLTGSNTGELFF. CDR3 nucleotide sequence: TGTGCCAGCAGATTGACAGGTTCGAACACCGGGGAGCTGTTTTTT. The V call is TRBV7-2, the J call TRBJ2-2, with a tentative D call TRBD1 (6 bases). There are 15 residues in the CDR3. Germline V gene lookup returns CDR1 SGHTA and CDR2 FQGNSA. The V end lost 6 bases, the J end lost 0 bases, and 11 bases lay between the germline ends.

This clone was recorded only once. The V call is TRBV5-1, the J call TRBJ2-5; 11 positions match TRBD2. The CDR3 contains 15 residues. CDR1 is SGHRS, CDR2 YFSETQ, per germline. The J segment lost 5 bases and the V segment lost 2 bases, leaving 5 bases of the junction unmatched. The CDR3 protein is CASSFSGLAAETQYF. The CDR3 nucleotides read TGCGCCAGCAGCTTTTCGGGACTAGCGGCGGAGACCCAGTACTTC.

The gene calls are TRBV7-2 and TRBJ2-3; 10 positions match TRBD2. The CDR3 is 18 amino acids. CDR1 is SGHTA, CDR2 FQGNSA, per germline. The junction had 13 bases not matched to a gene; V was cut back by 2 bases and J by 5 bases. DNA for the CDR3: TGTGCCAGCAGCTTATGGCTAGCGGGGGCGTATAGCGGAGATACGCAGTATTTT. Translation: CASSLWLAGAYSGDTQYF. The variable domain in full, with the rest retrieved from reference TRBV7-2 and TRBJ2-3, is GAGVSQSPSNKVTEKGKDVELRCDPISGHTALYWYRQSLGQGLEFLIYFQGNSAPDKSGLPSDRFSAERTGGSVSTLTIQRTQQEDSAVYLCASSLWLAGAYSGDTQYFGPGTRLTVL.

The rearrangement uses TRBV7-8 and TRBJ2-7; the match to TRBD1 covers 7 bases. With 4 bases clipped from V and 0 bases from J, the junction kept 3 bases outside the gene matches. Germline CDR1 is SGHVS and CDR2 is FQNEAQ. This CDR3 has 14 amino acids. CDR3 residues: CASSSRDSSYEQYF. The CDR3, as DNA: TGTGCCAGCAGCTCCCGGGACAGCTCCTACGAGCAGTACTTC.

A few counts support this clone. V is TRBV6-4 and J is TRBJ2-2; the match to TRBD1 covers 9 bases. The CDR3 loop spans 16 amino acids. CDR1 is MRHNA, CDR2 SNTAGT, per germline. The trim removed 2 bases at V and 1 base at J, leaving 2 bases unmatched. The CDR3 coding sequence is TGTGCCAGCAGTGACGCGGGACAGGGGAACACCGGGGAGCTGTTTTTT. Translated, it gives CASSDAGQGNTGELFF.

CDR3 sequence reads: CASSLRQGANYGYTF. The CDR3 DNA reads TGTGCCAGTAGTCTCAGACAGGGGGCTAACTATGGCTACACCTTC. The V gene is TRBV19, the J gene TRBJ1-2, with 9 nucleotides matching TRBD1. V was pared by 5 bases and J by 0 bases, with 4 bases of the junction left unmatched. This CDR3 region has 15 residues. Per germline, CDR1 LNHDA and CDR2 SQIVND (reference sequence). The full variable domain, rest sourced from reference TRBV19 and TRBJ1-2, is DGGITQSPKYLFRKEGQNVTLSCEQNLNHDAMYWYRQDPGQGLRLIYYSQIVNDFQKGDIAEGYSVSREKKESFPLTVTSAQKNPTAFYLCASSLRQGANYGYTFGSGTRLTVV.

The rearrangement links TRBV18 to TRBJ1-2; 7 bases are a match to TRBD1. Germline loops: CDR1 KGHSH, CDR2 LQKENI. V shed 4 bases, J shed 3 bases, and the junction held 2 bases outside the gene matches. The CDR3 extends over 13 amino acids. CDR3 in amino acids: CASSHTGDYGYTF. CDR3 in DNA: TGTGCCAGCTCACATACAGGGGACTATGGCTACACCTTC.

This clone appeared once. V and J are TRBV7-3 and TRBJ1-1, with no clear D. This CDR3 has 13 residues. V was clipped by 1 base and J by 6 bases, with 9 bases between them. The germline V gene encodes CDR1 SGHTA and CDR2 FQGTGA. Here the CDR3 reads CASSLKGGSEAFF. For the CDR3, the DNA is TGTGCCAGCAGCTTAAAGGGAGGGTCTGAAGCTTTCTTT.

This chain joins TRBV7-2 and TRBJ1-2; 12 positions agree with TRBD1. The V segment lost 3 bases and the J segment 4 bases; nucleotides outside the gene matches: 3. Germline V gene data show CDR1 as SGHTA and CDR2 as FQGNSA. CDR3 length: 15 residues. The CDR3 DNA sequence: TGTGCCAGCAGCTTGGGGACAGGGGGCGTCTATGGCTACACCTTC. It specifies CASSLGTGGVYGYTF.

This clone was seen only a few times. The chain carries TRBV10-3 and TRBJ2-1; maybe TRBD2 (6 bases). V dropped 8 bases and J dropped 8 bases, with 10 bases sitting between them. The CDR3 totals 11 residues. From germline, CDR1 is ENHRY and CDR2 SYGVKD. The CDR3 protein is CAIGRRDEQFF. The CDR3 nucleotides read TGTGCCATCGGGAGGCGGGATGAGCAGTTCTTC.

The chain employs TRBV19 and TRBJ1-5; 11 bases are a match to TRBD1. V shed 7 bases, J shed 4 bases, and the junction held 9 bases outside the gene matches. CDR3 length: 16 amino acids. CDR1 is LNHDA, CDR2 SQIVND, per germline (reference sequence). For the CDR3, the DNA is TGTGCCAGTAACTACTTGGACAGGGGGCCAAATCAGCCCCAGCATTTT. This encodes CASNYLDRGPNQPQHF.

This chain connects TRBV28 to TRBJ1-1; TRBD1 might be the D (6 bases). Trimming cost V 3 bases and J 1 base, with 9 bases left between them. This CDR3 is 14 amino acids long. CDR1 and CDR2 (germline): MDHEN, SYDVKM. The CDR3 sequence: CASSLGHPNTEAFF. The DNA for the CDR3 is TGTGCCAGCAGTTTGGGACACCCGAACACTGAAGCTTTCTTT.

The chain recombines TRBV9 with TRBJ2-5; the match to TRBD2 covers 7 bases. J lost 7 bases, V lost 0 bases, and 0 bases had no gene match. This CDR3 has 12 amino acids. Germline V gives CDR1 SGDLS, CDR2 YYNGEE. CDR3 sequence (DNA): TGTGCCAGCAGCGTAGGGGGGGGGACCCAGTACTTC. Translated, it gives CASSVGGGTQYF. Drawing the rest from reference TRBV9 and TRBJ2-5, the complete variable domain is DSGVTQTPKHLITATGQRVTLRCSPRSGDLSVYWYQQSLDQGLQFLIQYYNGEERAKGNILERFSAQQFPDLHSELNLSSLELGDSALYFCASSVGGGTQYFGPGTRLLVL.

This clone came up a few times. The chain couples TRBV6-5 to TRBJ1-4; D unresolved. With 7 bases removed from V and 0 bases from J, the gap between germline ends came to 9 bases. The germline V gene encodes CDR1 MNHEY and CDR2 SVGAGI. The CDR3 has 14 amino acids. CDR3 DNA: TGTGCCAGCACCTCGTCAGCAACTAATGAAAAACTGTTTTTT. Translation: CASTSSATNEKLFF.

The CDR3 DNA reads TGTGCCAGCAGTGAAGCGATCGCAGGGGAGCAGTTCTTC. This codes for CASSEAIAGEQFF. The chain recombines TRBV2 with TRBJ2-1; TRBD1 might be the D (5 bases). Trimming pared 0 bases from V and 10 bases from J, leaving 10 bases between. Germline V lookup: CDR1 SNHLY, CDR2 FYNNEI. There are 13 residues in the CDR3.

V is TRBV5-1 and J is TRBJ2-5; 13 bases are shared with TRBD2. The germline gives CDR1 SGHRS, CDR2 YFSETQ. This CDR3 region has 16 residues. The ends lost 4 bases at V and 2 bases at J; junction bases unmatched: 5. The CDR3: CASSLGLAGVQETQYF. As DNA, the CDR3 is TGCGCCAGCAGCCTCGGACTAGCGGGGGTACAAGAGACCCAGTACTTC.

This clone was seen just once. DNA of the CDR3: TGTGCCAGCAGTGCCAACCCGGGACTTAGGATGCAGTACGTC. This sequence encodes CASSANPGLRMQYV. The genes are TRBV27 and TRBJ2-7; tentatively, D is TRBD2 (6 bases). Trimming shortened V by 5 bases and J by 9 bases, and 20 bases separated the two germline ends. CDR1 and CDR2 from the germline V gene are MNHEY and SMNVEV (reference sequence). This CDR3 region has 14 residues.

The CDR3 sequence is CASSVNIQETQYF. CDR3 nucleotide sequence: TGTGCCAGCAGTGTAAACATCCAAGAGACCCAGTACTTC. The chain links TRBV2 to TRBJ2-5; no clear D gene. V lost 4 bases, J lost 1 base, and 7 bases lay in between. CDR1 is SNHLY and CDR2 is FYNNEI in the germline V gene. The CDR3 is 13 residues long.

CDR3 amino acids: CASSPTGWTGESSGNTIYF. The CDR3 DNA reads as TGTGCCAGCTCACCGACCGGTTGGACAGGGGAAAGTTCTGGAAACACCATATATTTT. The chain has TRBV18 and TRBJ1-3; 9 bases match TRBD1. Germline assignment: CDR1 KGHSH and CDR2 LQKENI. This CDR3 is 19 amino acids long. With V trimmed by 3 bases and J by 1 base, 13 bases remained unmatched.

This chain joins TRBV4-3 and TRBJ2-3; D is ambiguous. CDR3 size: 16 residues. Trimming stripped 0 bases from V and 11 bases from J, with 21 bases between. Looked up from germline, CDR1 is LGHNA and CDR2 is YSLEER. In nucleotides, the CDR3 is TGCGCCAGCAGCCAAGACGTCCAAGGTAGCCCCGAATTGCAGTATTTT. As protein: CASSQDVQGSPELQYF.

About this clone: This CDR3 is also generated by other DNA sequences in the sample. The rearrangement joins TRBV19 to TRBJ1-5; 10 positions match TRBD1. This CDR3 spans 16 amino acids. In germline, CDR1 is LNHDA, CDR2 SQIVND (reference sequence). V shed 1 base and J 4 bases; nucleotides not matched to a gene: 4. The CDR3 bases are TGTGCCAGTAGTATAGGTCCGGGACAGGGGAATCAGCCCCAGCATTTT. This translates into CASSIGPGQGNQPQHF.

The V call is TRBV6-5, the J call TRBJ2-7; D may be TRBD1 (6 bases). Germline assignment: CDR1 MNHEY and CDR2 SVGAGI. V lost 2 bases, J lost 2 bases, and 7 bases lay in between. The CDR3 has 13 amino acids. The CDR3 loop reads CASSYGDTYEQYF. The CDR3 DNA reads TGTGCCAGCAGTTACGGGGACACCTACGAGCAGTACTTC.

This clone has just a few counts. The chain is built from TRBV6-1 and TRBJ1-1, with a tentative D call TRBD1 (5 bases). V lost 2 bases to trimming and J lost 7 bases, with 20 bases between them. In germline, CDR1 is MNHNS, CDR2 SASEGT. This CDR3 region has 16 residues. The CDR3 nucleotides are TGTGCCAGCAGTGAAAGGTGGTTTGGGGGGAGGTTTGAAGCTTTCTTT. Translating gives CASSERWFGGRFEAFF.

The rearrangement links TRBV15 to TRBJ2-5; 11 bases line up with TRBD2. The CDR3 is made up of 16 amino acids. V was pared by 1 base and J by 3 bases, with 4 bases of the junction left unmatched. CDR1 and CDR2 (germline): LNHNV, YYDKDF (reference sequence). The CDR3: CATSRGIAGGEETQYF. The CDR3 bases are TGTGCCACCAGCAGAGGGATAGCGGGGGGGGAAGAGACCCAGTACTTC.

Only a few counts were recorded for this clone. The rearrangement links TRBV7-3 to TRBJ2-5, with D maybe TRBD1 (5 bases). Germline values: CDR1 SGHTA, CDR2 FQGTGA. This CDR3 contains 13 residues. The V gene lost 2 bases and the J gene lost 4 bases, with 8 bases spanning the gap. In DNA form, the CDR3 reads TGTGCCAGCAGCTTAGGGCAGGGAGAGACCCAGTACTTC. Protein: CASSLGQGETQYF.

The gene calls are TRBV30 and TRBJ1-2; 8 bases line up with TRBD1. The CDR3 sequence is 15 residues long. The ends lost 3 bases at V and 4 bases at J; junction bases unmatched: 10. The V gene's germline CDR1 is GTSNPN and CDR2 SVGIG (reference sequence). The CDR3 coding sequence is TGTGCCTGGAGCCCCTTTGGACAGGGAGGCTATGGCTACACCTTC. This encodes CAWSPFGQGGYGYTF.

This clone was seen once. The chain uses TRBV7-2 and TRBJ1-1; TRBD1 is a possible D gene (6 bases). The CDR3 is 15 amino acids. Germline V CDR1 and CDR2: SGHTA, FQGNSA. The V and J ends lost 2 bases and 2 bases respectively, with 12 bases between them. Here the CDR3 reads CASSLTGRGNTEAFF. In DNA, the CDR3 is TGTGCCAGCAGCTTAACGGGCAGGGGCAACACTGAAGCTTTCTTT.

The rearrangement joins TRBV5-1 to TRBJ2-5, with TRBD1 matching over 10 bases. The CDR3 totals 14 residues. The ends lost 5 bases at V and 2 bases at J; junction bases unmatched: 3. Germline V gene lookup returns CDR1 SGHRS and CDR2 YFSETQ. CDR3 in DNA: TGCGCCAGCAGGAGGGACAGGGGACAAGAGACCCAGTACTTC. It yields the protein CASRRDRGQETQYF. The variable domain in full, with the rest retrieved from reference TRBV5-1 and TRBJ2-5, is KAGVTQTPRYLIKTRGQQVTLSCSPISGHRSVSWYQQTPGQGLQFLFEYFSETQRNKGNFPGRFSGRQFSNSRSEMNVSTLELGDSALYLCASRRDRGQETQYFGPGTRLLVL.